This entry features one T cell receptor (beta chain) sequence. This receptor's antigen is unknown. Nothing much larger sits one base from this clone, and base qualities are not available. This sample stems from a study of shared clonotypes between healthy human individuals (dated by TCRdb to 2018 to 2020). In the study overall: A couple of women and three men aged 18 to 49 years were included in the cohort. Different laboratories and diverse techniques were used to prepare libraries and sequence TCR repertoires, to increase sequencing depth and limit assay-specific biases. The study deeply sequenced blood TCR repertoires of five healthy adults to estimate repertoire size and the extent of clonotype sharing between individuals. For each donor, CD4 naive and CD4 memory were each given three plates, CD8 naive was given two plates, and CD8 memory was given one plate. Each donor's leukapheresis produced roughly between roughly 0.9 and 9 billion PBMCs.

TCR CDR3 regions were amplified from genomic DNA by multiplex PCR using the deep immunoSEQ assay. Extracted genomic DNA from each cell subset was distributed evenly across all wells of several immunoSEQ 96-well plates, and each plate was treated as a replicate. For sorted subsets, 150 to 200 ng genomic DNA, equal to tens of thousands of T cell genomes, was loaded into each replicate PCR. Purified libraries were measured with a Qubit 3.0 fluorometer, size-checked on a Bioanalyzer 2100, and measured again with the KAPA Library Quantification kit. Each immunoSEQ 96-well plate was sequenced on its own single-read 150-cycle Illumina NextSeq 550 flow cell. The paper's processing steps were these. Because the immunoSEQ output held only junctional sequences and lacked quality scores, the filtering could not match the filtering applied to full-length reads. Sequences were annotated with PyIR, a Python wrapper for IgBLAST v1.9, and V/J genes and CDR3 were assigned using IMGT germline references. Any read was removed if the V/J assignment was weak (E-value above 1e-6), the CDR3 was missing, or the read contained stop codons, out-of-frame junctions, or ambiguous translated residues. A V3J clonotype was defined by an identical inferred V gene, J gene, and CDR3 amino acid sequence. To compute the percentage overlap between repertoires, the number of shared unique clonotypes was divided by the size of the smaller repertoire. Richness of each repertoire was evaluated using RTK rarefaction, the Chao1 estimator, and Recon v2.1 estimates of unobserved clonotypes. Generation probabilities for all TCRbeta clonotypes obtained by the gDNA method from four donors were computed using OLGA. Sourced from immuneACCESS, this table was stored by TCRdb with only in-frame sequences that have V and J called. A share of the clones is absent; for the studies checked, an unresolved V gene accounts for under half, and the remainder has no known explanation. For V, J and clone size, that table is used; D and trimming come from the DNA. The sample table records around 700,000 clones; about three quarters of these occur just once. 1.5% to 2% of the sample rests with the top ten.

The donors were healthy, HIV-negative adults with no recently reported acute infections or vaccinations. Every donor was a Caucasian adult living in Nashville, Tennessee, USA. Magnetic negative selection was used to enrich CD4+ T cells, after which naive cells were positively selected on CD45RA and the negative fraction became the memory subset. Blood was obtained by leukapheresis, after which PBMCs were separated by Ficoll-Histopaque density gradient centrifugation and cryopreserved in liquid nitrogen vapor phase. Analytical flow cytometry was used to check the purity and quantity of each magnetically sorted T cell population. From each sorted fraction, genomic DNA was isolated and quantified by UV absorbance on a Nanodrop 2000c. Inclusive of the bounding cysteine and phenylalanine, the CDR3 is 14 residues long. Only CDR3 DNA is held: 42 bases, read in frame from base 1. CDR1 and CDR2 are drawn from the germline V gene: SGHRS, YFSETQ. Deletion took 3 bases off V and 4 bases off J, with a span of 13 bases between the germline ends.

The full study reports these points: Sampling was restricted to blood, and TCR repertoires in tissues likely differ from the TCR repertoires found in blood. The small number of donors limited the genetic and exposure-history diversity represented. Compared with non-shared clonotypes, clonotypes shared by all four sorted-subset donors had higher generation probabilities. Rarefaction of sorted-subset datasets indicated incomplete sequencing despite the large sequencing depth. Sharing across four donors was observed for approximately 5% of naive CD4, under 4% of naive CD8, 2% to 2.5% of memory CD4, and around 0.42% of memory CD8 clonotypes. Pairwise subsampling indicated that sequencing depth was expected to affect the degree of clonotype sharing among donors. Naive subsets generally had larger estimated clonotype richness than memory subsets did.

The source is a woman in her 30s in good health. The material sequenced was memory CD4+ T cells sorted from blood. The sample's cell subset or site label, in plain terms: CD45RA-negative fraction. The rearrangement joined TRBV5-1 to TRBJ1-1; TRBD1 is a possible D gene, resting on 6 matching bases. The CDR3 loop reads CASSSQGTGTEAFF. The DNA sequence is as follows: TGCGCCAGCAGCTCACAGGGTACGGGCACTGAAGCTTTCTTT. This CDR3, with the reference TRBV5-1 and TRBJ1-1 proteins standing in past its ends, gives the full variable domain KAGVTQTPRYLIKTRGQQVTLSCSPISGHRSVSWYQQTPGQGLQFLFEYFSETQRNKGNFPGRFSGRQFSNSRSEMNVSTLELGDSALYLCASSSQGTGTEAFFGQGTRLTVV.